The 28 T cell receptor beta chains below come from one sample, sequenced in a study of memory CD4+ T cells and cytomegalovirus serostatus. The sort gate was single viable CD3+CD4+CD8-CD45RO+ cells for memory CD4+ T cells. Here immunoSEQ multiplex PCR was the method, and the copy in TCRdb shows in-frame clones only, minus some. The table includes 25,000 or so clones, about 70% detected once. Specimen: memory CD4+ T cells from blood. These receptors were taken from an adult in good health and CMV-seronegative.

CDR3 residues: CSVVRLAGGKAYNEQFF. CDR3 coding DNA: TGCAGCGTTGTTCGCCTAGCGGGAGGGAAAGCATACAATGAGCAGTTCTTC. This chain links TRBV29-1 with TRBJ2-1; TRBD2 agrees at 12 bases. After removal of 4 bases from V and 4 bases from J, the junction contained 11 bases not matched to a gene. The CDR3 covers 17 residues. The germline V gene encodes CDR1 SQVTM and CDR2 ANQGSEA.

In its sample, this clone is medium-sized (0.01 to 0.1%). This sequence joins TRBV30 and TRBJ1-1; 7 bases map to TRBD1. There are 14 residues in the CDR3. V lost 0 bases to trimming and J lost 6 bases; unmatched junction nucleotides: 7. The germline V gene has CDR1 GTSNPN and CDR2 SVGIG (reference sequence). The CDR3 coding sequence is TGTGCCTGGAGTGTTGTTGTCGGACAGGCTGAAGCTTTCTTT. It translates to CAWSVVVGQAEAFF.

This chain joins TRBV29-1 and TRBJ2-1, with 11 bases fitting TRBD2. Germline V gene sequence: CDR1 SQVTM, CDR2 ANQGSEA. CDR3 length equals 16 residues. The V gene end was trimmed by 5 bases and the J gene end by 4 bases; junction bases not matched to a gene: 10. The chain's CDR3 is CSVPDPGTSGYNEQFF. CDR3 nucleotides: TGCAGCGTTCCCGACCCCGGGACTAGCGGATACAATGAGCAGTTCTTC.

The chain couples TRBV10-3 to TRBJ1-1, with a weak D call TRBD1 (6 bases). Between the trimmed V and J ends, which lost 9 bases and 4 bases, there was a span of 18 bases. This CDR3 is 14 amino acids long. Germline V gene data show CDR1 as ENHRY and CDR2 as SYGVKD. For the CDR3, the DNA is TGTGCCATTTGGGCAGGGGAAGGGGGCACTGAAGCTTTCTTT. This sequence encodes CAIWAGEGGTEAFF.

V and J are TRBV6-5 and TRBJ1-2, with 7 positions matching TRBD1. The CDR3 contains 14 residues. The J segment lost 2 bases and the V segment lost 6 bases, leaving 6 bases of the junction unmatched. Germline-derived CDR1 and CDR2 are MNHEY and SVGAGI. The CDR3 loop is CASRYDRENYGYTF. The CDR3, as DNA: TGTGCCAGCAGATACGACAGGGAGAACTATGGCTACACCTTC.

This rearrangement joins TRBV6-1 to TRBJ1-2; no definite D call. CDR3 size: 11 residues. CDR1 and CDR2 (germline): MNHNS, SASEGT. V was trimmed by 8 bases and J by 2 bases, leaving 6 bases between them. CDR3 coding DNA: TGTGCCAGCGTGCAAAACTATGGCTACACCTTC. Residues: CASVQNYGYTF.

J is TRBJ2-7 and V is TRBV10-1; D is uncertain. V gave up 6 bases and J gave up 1 base, with 10 bases separating them. The CDR3 contains 13 residues. Per germline, CDR1 WNHNN and CDR2 SYGVQD (reference sequence). The CDR3 region is CASRGYDSYEQYF. In DNA form, the CDR3 reads TGCGCCAGCAGAGGTTATGATTCCTACGAGCAGTACTTC.

The rearrangement links TRBV6-1 to TRBJ1-5, with 7 bases fitting TRBD1. V lost 4 bases to trimming and J lost 3 bases; unmatched junction nucleotides: 6. Looked up from germline, CDR1 is MNHNS and CDR2 is SASEGT. The CDR3 extends over 15 amino acids. The chain's CDR3 is CASSVSTGFNQPQHF. The CDR3 DNA reads as TGTGCCAGCAGTGTGTCGACAGGGTTCAATCAGCCCCAGCATTTT.

This clone was observed a few times. The chain joins TRBV27 to TRBJ2-7, with D possibly matching TRBD1 (6 bases). Germline CDR1 and CDR2: MNHEY and SMNVEV (reference sequence). The V and J ends lost 3 bases and 3 bases respectively, with 9 bases between them. The CDR3 sequence is 13 residues long. This CDR3 is CASSFRDNYEQYF. The CDR3 region has the DNA TGTGCCAGCAGTTTTAGGGACAACTACGAGCAGTACTTC.

This chain joins TRBV7-2 and TRBJ2-7, with D perhaps assigned TRBD1 or TRBD2 (5 bases each). Germline values: CDR1 SGHTA, CDR2 FQGNSA. V was cut by 3 bases and J by 0 bases, with 6 bases left in between. CDR3 length: 13 amino acids. The CDR3 region is CASSLGVSYEQYF. The CDR3 nucleotides are TGTGCCAGCAGCTTGGGGGTCTCCTACGAGCAGTACTTC.

CDR3 bases: TGCGCCAGCAGCTTGGCCCAGGCGAGTGCAGGGGGCGGAAAACTGTTTTTT. This translates into CASSLAQASAGGGKLFF. The chain joins TRBV5-1 to TRBJ1-4; 8 nucleotides align to TRBD1. Germline V CDR1 and CDR2: SGHRS, YFSETQ. The CDR3 runs to 17 residues. The V and J ends lost 0 bases and 10 bases, in that order; junction bases with no gene match: 14.

The J gene is TRBJ1-6, the V gene TRBV2, with D unresolved. Looked up from germline, CDR1 is SNHLY and CDR2 is FYNNEI. The V and J ends lost 7 bases and 7 bases respectively, with 11 bases between them. This CDR3 is built from 13 residues. In nucleotides, the CDR3 is TGTGCCAGCACTCAGGAGTACAATTCACCCCTCCACTTT. It translates to CASTQEYNSPLHF.

The J gene is TRBJ2-7, the V gene TRBV6-6; the D gene is possibly TRBD1 (5 bases). The CDR3 runs to 15 residues. Trimming removed 7 bases from V and 2 bases from J, with 18 bases in between. Germline CDR1 is MNHNY and CDR2 is SVGAGI (reference sequence). DNA of the CDR3: TGTGCCAGCACCAGGACATCCAGAGATACCTACGAGCAGTACTTC. It translates to CASTRTSRDTYEQYF.

V usage is TRBV28 and J usage is TRBJ2-3; TRBD2 agrees at 11 bases. This CDR3 comprises 16 residues. The germline V gene encodes CDR1 MDHEN and CDR2 SYDVKM. With V trimmed by 7 bases and J by 4 bases, 10 bases remained unmatched. The CDR3, as DNA: TGTGCCAGCAATATAGCGGGAGGGAAATTGGCAGATACGCAGTATTTT. Translated: CASNIAGGKLADTQYF. The whole variable domain, remainder taken from reference TRBV28 and TRBJ2-3, is DVKVTQSSRYLVKRTGEKVFLECVQDMDHENMFWYRQDPGLGLRLIYFSYDVKMKEKGDIPEGYSVSREKKERFSLILESASTNQTSMYLCASNIAGGKLADTQYFGPGTRLTVL.

The rearrangement links TRBV11-3 to TRBJ2-1; TRBD2 aligns across 7 bases. The junction had 2 bases not matched to a gene; V was cut back by 5 bases and J by 7 bases. Germline assignment: CDR1 SGHNT and CDR2 YENEEA. This CDR3 has 12 amino acids. The CDR3: CASSQGGNEQFF. The CDR3 nucleotides are TGTGCCAGCAGCCAGGGAGGGAATGAGCAGTTCTTC.

The gene calls are TRBV7-2 and TRBJ2-1; D call uncertain. The CDR3 runs to 11 residues. V lost 2 bases and J lost 6, with 2 bases in between. CDR1 and CDR2 from the germline V gene are SGHTA and FQGNSA. The DNA of the CDR3 is TGTGCCAGCAGCTTATTCAATGAGCAGTTCTTC. As protein: CASSLFNEQFF.

The chain is built from TRBV4-3 and TRBJ2-7; no reliable D call. With 0 bases removed from V and 6 bases from J, the gap between germline ends came to 15 bases. The germline CDR1 and CDR2 sequences are LGHNA and YSLEER. This CDR3 is built from 15 residues. CDR3 bases: TGCGCCAGCAGCCAAGATTACCGCGCGAGCGCCGAGCAGTACTTC. This translates into CASSQDYRASAEQYF.

The chain carries TRBV6-1 and TRBJ1-2, with 7 nucleotides matching TRBD1. Germline CDR1 reads MNHNS; CDR2 reads SASEGT. This CDR3 contains 14 residues. V gave up 1 base and J gave up 4 bases; unmatched junction bases: 3. The CDR3: CASSEGGQSYGYTF. The DNA of the CDR3 is TGTGCCAGCAGTGAAGGGGGACAGAGCTATGGCTACACCTTC.

This clone occurred a few times. The rearrangement joins TRBV2 to TRBJ1-5, with a weak D call TRBD1 (6 bases). The V and J ends lost 3 bases and 7 bases respectively, with 13 bases between them. Germline loops: CDR1 SNHLY, CDR2 FYNNEI. The length of the CDR3 is 14 residues. The CDR3 here is CASSEVRGRQPQHF. CDR3 nucleotide sequence: TGTGCCAGCAGTGAGGTCCGGGGGCGGCAGCCCCAGCATTTT.

The rearrangement joins TRBV27 to TRBJ1-2; TRBD1 matches at 7 bases. The germline CDR1 and CDR2 sequences are MNHEY and SMNVEV (reference sequence). Losses at the gene ends were 5 bases for V and 4 bases for J; bases not matched to a gene: 7. The CDR3 runs to 14 residues. CDR3 DNA sequence: TGTGCCAGCAGTCAGGCAGGGGGGTCCTATGGCTACACCTTC. Protein sequence: CASSQAGGSYGYTF.

This clone was seen only once. The chain couples TRBV30 to TRBJ1-3; 8 bases are a match to TRBD1. Unmatched junction bases numbered 6, after V lost 4 bases and J lost 4 bases. The germline gives CDR1 GTSNPN, CDR2 SVGIG (reference sequence). CDR3 length equals 14 residues. CDR3 sequence: CAWNQGAAGNTIYF. CDR3 coding DNA: TGTGCCTGGAATCAGGGGGCGGCGGGAAACACCATATATTTT.

The rearrangement links TRBV14 to TRBJ1-2; 10 bases align to TRBD1. Trimming took 2 bases from V and 10 from J; bases not matched to a gene: 4. The length of the CDR3 is 13 residues. The germline CDR1 and CDR2 sequences are SGHDN and FVKESK. CDR3 nucleotide sequence: TGTGCCAGCAGCCAATCGGACAGGGGGTACTACACCTTC. Translating gives CASSQSDRGYYTF. The full variable domain, with the rest looked up from reference TRBV14 and TRBJ1-2, is EAGVTQFPSHSVIEKGQTVTLRCDPISGHDNLYWYRRVMGKEIKFLLHFVKESKQDESGMPNNRFLAERTGGTYSTLKVQPAELEDSGVYFCASSQSDRGYYTFGSGTRLTVV.

The rearrangement joins TRBV9 to TRBJ2-7; unclear D gene. V was clipped by 0 bases and J by 0 bases, with 13 bases between them. In germline, CDR1 is SGDLS, CDR2 YYNGEE. The CDR3 length is 16 residues. CDR3 bases: TGTGCCAGCAGCGTAGCGGACGGTCTTAGCTCCTACGAGCAGTACTTC. It specifies CASSVADGLSSYEQYF.

CDR3 nucleotides: TGCGCCAGCAGCCAAGACCTTCTTCGACAGACCTATGGCTACACCTTC. As protein: CASSQDLLRQTYGYTF. V is TRBV4-1 and J is TRBJ1-2; a weak D match, TRBD1 (5 bases). Germline values: CDR1 MGHRA, CDR2 YSYEKL. Trimming took 0 bases from V and 4 from J, leaving 15 bases between them. The CDR3 totals 16 residues.

This clone has only a few counts. This rearrangement joins TRBV29-1 to TRBJ1-1; 8 positions agree with TRBD1. Germline lookup yields CDR1 SQVTM and CDR2 ANQGSEA. The CDR3 has 12 amino acids. Unmatched junction bases numbered 2, after V lost 3 bases and J lost 5 bases. CDR3 DNA sequence: TGCAGCGTTGACGACAGGGGAACTGAAGCTTTCTTT. Protein: CSVDDRGTEAFF.

The chain employs TRBV6-5 and TRBJ2-7, with D hard to call. Germline V gives CDR1 MNHEY, CDR2 SVGAGI. V was clipped by 2 bases and J by 6 bases, with 11 bases between them. This CDR3 is 13 amino acids long. The CDR3 spells CASSYEYAGEQYF. The CDR3 nucleotides read TGTGCCAGCAGTTACGAGTACGCCGGCGAGCAGTACTTC.

This chain joins TRBV27 and TRBJ1-2, with 12 bases fitting TRBD1. The trim removed 4 bases at V and 8 bases at J, leaving 5 bases unmatched. Germline loops: CDR1 MNHEY, CDR2 SMNVEV (reference sequence). The CDR3 has 14 residues. The CDR3 nucleotides read TGTGCCAGCAGTTCGGGACAGGGGGCGTGGGGCTACACCTTC. This encodes CASSSGQGAWGYTF.

Written as DNA, the CDR3 is TGTGCCAGCAGCGTCGTTGGTGCCGGCAATCAGCCCCAGCATTTT. This gives the protein CASSVVGAGNQPQHF. This chain connects TRBV5-5 to TRBJ1-5; D ambiguous. V shed 4 bases and J shed 2 bases, with 13 bases lying between them. CDR1 and CDR2 from the germline V gene are SGHKS and YYEKEE (reference sequence). This CDR3 is built from 15 residues.